One sample yielded the 19 T cell receptor beta chains listed below, sequenced in a study of cytomegalovirus exposure and HLA in healthy donors. This PCR relied on a set of 60 Vbeta primers and 13 Jbeta primers. Sequencing used immunoSEQ multiplex PCR; TCRdb keeps in-frame clones, though not all of them. This table holds 65,000 to 75,000 clones, about 63% found once. The sequencing input was PBMCs. The source of these receptors is a man in his forties in good health and CMV-seropositive.

The J gene is TRBJ2-7, the V gene TRBV5-1; possible D gene TRBD1, 6 bases. The V end lost 8 bases, the J end lost 1 base, and 10 bases lay between the germline ends. The germline V gene has CDR1 SGHRS and CDR2 YFSETQ. The CDR3 contains 12 residues. The DNA for the CDR3 is TGCGCCAGTACAGGGTTATCCTACGAGCAGTACTTC. Translating it yields CASTGLSYEQYF.

This chain joins TRBV18 and TRBJ1-2, with TRBD1 matching 7 bases. Germline lookup yields CDR1 KGHSH and CDR2 LQKENI. The V gene end was trimmed by 0 bases and the J gene end by 2 bases; junction bases not matched to a gene: 3. The CDR3 runs 15 residues. CDR3 DNA sequence: TGTGCCAGCTCACCACCCTCGGGACAGAACTATGGCTACACCTTC. Its translation: CASSPPSGQNYGYTF.

This clone was observed once. The V call is TRBV4-2, the J call TRBJ2-7; TRBD2 agrees at 8 bases. Germline V CDR1 and CDR2: LGHNA, YNFKEQ. V lost 3 bases and J lost 0; bases outside the gene matches: 7. The CDR3 totals 16 residues. The CDR3 DNA reads as TGTGCCAGCAGCCAGGCGTCCGGGACTAGCTCCTACGAGCAGTACTTC. It translates to CASSQASGTSSYEQYF.

The J gene is TRBJ2-1, the V gene TRBV9, with D perhaps matching TRBD1 (6 bases). From germline, CDR1 is SGDLS and CDR2 YYNGEE. The CDR3 is 13 amino acids. V was pared by 9 bases and J by 8 bases, with 18 bases between. CDR3 in amino acids: CATTRGQTDEQFF. The CDR3 DNA sequence: TGTGCCACAACCCGGGGACAAACGGATGAGCAGTTCTTC.

V usage is TRBV29-1 and J usage is TRBJ2-1, with D tentatively TRBD2 (6 bases). The V end was cut by 6 bases, the J end by 2 bases, with 11 bases between. CDR3 length: 13 amino acids. Germline-derived CDR1 and CDR2 are SQVTM and ANQGSEA. CDR3 amino acids: CSVKRRAYNEQFF. CDR3 bases: TGCAGCGTCAAGCGGAGGGCCTACAATGAGCAGTTCTTC.

The chain recombines TRBV10-3 with TRBJ1-1; D perhaps matches TRBD1 (6 bases). This CDR3 has 14 amino acids. Trimming stripped 6 bases from V and 0 bases from J, with 11 bases between. Germline V gene lookup returns CDR1 ENHRY and CDR2 SYGVKD. The CDR3 region has the DNA TGTGCCATCAGAGGGGACACAATGAACACTGAAGCTTTCTTT. Residues: CAIRGDTMNTEAFF.

V gene TRBV29-1 combines with J gene TRBJ2-5, with D tentatively TRBD2 (6 bases). The CDR3 has 12 residues. CDR1 and CDR2 (germline): SQVTM, ANQGSEA. Trimming removed 7 bases from V and 2 bases from J, with 11 bases in between. For the CDR3, the DNA is TGCAGCGCCACGACTAGACAAGAGACCCAGTACTTC. Translating gives CSATTRQETQYF.

The chain has TRBV5-4 and TRBJ2-1; D possibly corresponds to TRBD2 (5 bases). Germline-derived CDR1 and CDR2 are SGHNT and YYREEE (reference sequence). This CDR3 is 14 amino acids long. Trimming took off 0 bases at V and 12 bases at J, with 16 bases between the two ends. CDR3 sequence (DNA): TGTGCCAGCAGCTTGGCCGGGGTGACAATGGGGCAGTTCTTC. This sequence encodes CASSLAGVTMGQFF.

The J gene is TRBJ2-7, the V gene TRBV5-4; 9 nucleotides match TRBD1. The ends lost 10 bases at V and 6 bases at J; junction bases unmatched: 11. Germline V gives CDR1 SGHNT, CDR2 YYREEE (reference sequence). This CDR3 is 13 amino acids long. Here the CDR3 DNA reads TGTGCCTTTGCCAGGGACAGGGTAAGCGAGCAGTACTTC. Its translation is CAFARDRVSEQYF.

The rearrangement uses TRBV30 and TRBJ1-1; perhaps TRBD1 as D (6 bases). The CDR3 totals 13 residues. Trimming took 2 bases from V and 1 from J, leaving 8 bases between them. CDR1 is GTSNPN, CDR2 SVGIG, per germline (reference sequence). The CDR3 nucleotides are TGTGCCTGGAGTCCCAGGGGGAACACTGAAGCTTTCTTT. The encoded protein is CAWSPRGNTEAFF.

The chain employs TRBV2 and TRBJ1-1; D is unresolved. The CDR3 loop spans 14 amino acids. Germline CDR1 SNHLY, CDR2 FYNNEI. Trimming took 11 bases from V and 4 from J, leaving 20 bases between them. CDR3 residues: CASRLEGSGTEAFF. The CDR3 DNA sequence: TGTGCCTCCCGTTTGGAGGGTTCGGGCACTGAAGCTTTCTTT.

The chain carries TRBV7-9 and TRBJ2-1, with D possibly TRBD1 on 5 matching bases. Trimming took off 5 bases at V and 0 bases at J, with 11 bases between the two ends. Germline values: CDR1 SEHNR, CDR2 FQNEAQ (reference sequence). The CDR3 length is 15 residues. Here the CDR3 reads CASSPGIGSYNEQFF. The CDR3 DNA reads TGTGCCAGCAGCCCAGGGATTGGCTCCTACAATGAGCAGTTCTTC.

This clone was seen once. V usage is TRBV27 and J usage is TRBJ2-5, with TRBD2 matching over 8 bases. The CDR3 covers 13 residues. Germline lookup yields CDR1 MNHEY and CDR2 SMNVEV (reference sequence). The V and J ends lost 3 bases and 4 bases, in that order; junction bases with no gene match: 1. The CDR3 loop reads CASSFGGGETQYF. CDR3 bases: TGTGCCAGCAGTTTCGGGGGGGGAGAGACCCAGTACTTC.

This clone was picked up a small number of times. The chain has TRBV19 and TRBJ1-2; maybe TRBD1 (5 bases). Deletions cut 10 bases from V and 2 bases from J, with 17 bases between. The germline gives CDR1 LNHDA, CDR2 SQIVND (reference sequence). CDR3 length equals 14 residues. The CDR3 spells CATRRGEGNYGYTF. CDR3 sequence (DNA): TGTGCCACCAGGAGGGGAGAAGGGAACTATGGCTACACCTTC.

The chain is built from TRBV20-1 and TRBJ2-1; D remains ambiguous. Trimming cost V 6 bases and J 7 bases, with 10 bases left between them. The CDR3 has 11 amino acids. Germline V gives CDR1 DFQATT, CDR2 SNEGSKA (reference sequence). The CDR3 loop reads CSARPSNEQFF. For the CDR3, the DNA is TGCAGTGCACGCCCTAGTAATGAGCAGTTCTTC.

This chain uses TRBV28 with TRBJ2-7, with a tentative D call TRBD2 (6 bases). The CDR3 loop spans 12 amino acids. Germline V gene lookup returns CDR1 MDHEN and CDR2 SYDVKM. Trimming shortened V by 5 bases and J by 2 bases, and 7 bases separated the two germline ends. The CDR3 nucleotides are TGTGCCAGCAGTGCGGGACCCTACGAGCAGTACTTC. Translated, it gives CASSAGPYEQYF.

V is TRBV9 and J is TRBJ2-1; D is undetermined. The CDR3 is made up of 15 amino acids. The germline V gene has CDR1 SGDLS and CDR2 YYNGEE. The V end was cut by 3 bases, the J end by 0 bases, with 10 bases between. The CDR3 spells CASSGQSYSYNEQFF. The CDR3 region has the DNA TGTGCCAGCAGCGGTCAATCCTACTCCTACAATGAGCAGTTCTTC.

CDR3 in amino acids: CASSPRQGLGNTEAFF. CDR3 DNA: TGTGCCAGCAGCCCGCGACAGGGGTTGGGGAACACTGAAGCTTTCTTT. The V call is TRBV7-2, the J call TRBJ1-1, with TRBD1 matching 8 bases. CDR1 is SGHTA and CDR2 is FQGNSA in the germline V gene. With V trimmed by 5 bases and J by 1 base, 9 bases remained unmatched. This CDR3 is 16 amino acids long.

This clone was seen just once. This chain connects TRBV6-5 to TRBJ2-7, with TRBD1 matching 8 bases. Germline trimming cut 6 bases from V and 2 bases from J; bases unmatched to any gene: 9. Germline loops: CDR1 MNHEY, CDR2 SVGAGI. This CDR3 has 15 residues. CDR3 nucleotide sequence: TGTGCCAGCAGACCCGGACAGGGACCCACCTACGAGCAGTACTTC. Translating gives CASRPGQGPTYEQYF.